The 13 T cell receptor beta chains given below trace back to one sample, sequenced in a study of blood T cells in healthy people across ages. The second PCR ran roughly 6 to 11 cycles with a sample-barcoded 5' primer and J-beta primers. TCRdb analysed the 5' RACE reads with MiXCR anew, one entry per CDR3 protein. The sample holds 630,000 or so distinct CDR3 sequences, 25% to 35% seen once. The sample was blood. These receptors were obtained from a woman of 80 years or more in good health.

The chain couples TRBV6-1 to TRBJ2-3, with 8 bases aligning to TRBD2. This CDR3 region has 15 residues. Germline CDR1 and CDR2: MNHNS and SASEGT. Trimming cost V 4 bases and J 4 bases; bases outside gene matches: 7. The CDR3 DNA sequence: TGTGCCAGCAGTGCCCGCGGGGGGCACGCAGATACGCAGTATTTT. Translating gives CASSARGGHADTQYF.

This chain links TRBV7-2 with TRBJ2-1; D is ambiguous. From germline, CDR1 is SGHTA and CDR2 FQGNSA. CDR3 length: 15 residues. Trimming cost V 3 bases and J 15 bases, with 24 bases left between them. CDR3 bases: TGTGCCAGCAGCTTCATGGGTCACTCCTACAATGGGCGGTTCTTC. Translating it yields CASSFMGHSYNGRFF. The full variable domain, rest sourced from reference TRBV7-2 and TRBJ2-1, is GAGVSQSPSNKVTEKGKDVELRCDPISGHTALYWYRQSLGQGLEFLIYFQGNSAPDKSGLPSDRFSAERTGGSVSTLTIQRTQQEDSAVYLCASSFMGHSYNGRFFGPGTRLTVL.

This clonotype has just a few counts. CDR3 sequence reads: CASSGLGGNYGYTF. The CDR3 DNA reads TGTGCCAGCAGTGGACTCGGGGGGAACTATGGCTACACCTTC. V gene TRBV6-6 combines with J gene TRBJ1-2, with a tentative D call TRBD1 (5 bases). CDR1 is MNHNY and CDR2 is SVGAGI in the germline V gene (reference sequence). The CDR3 loop spans 14 amino acids. V was clipped by 5 bases and J by 2 bases, with 12 bases between them.

The V gene is TRBV20-1, the J gene TRBJ2-4; no definite D call. The V and J ends lost 0 bases and 10 bases respectively, with 13 bases between them. Germline values: CDR1 DFQATT, CDR2 SNEGSKA (reference sequence). This CDR3 is 13 amino acids long. The DNA for the CDR3 is TGCAGTGCTAGAGATCCCCCACAGCGAATTCAGTACTTC. As protein: CSARDPPQRIQYF.

Remarks on this clonotype: A much larger clone lies a single base off, so this may be a read error. This chain joins TRBV6-5 and TRBJ2-3; 12 bases align to TRBD2. The V segment lost 6 bases and the J segment 8 bases; nucleotides outside the gene matches: 6. The length of the CDR3 is 14 residues. Germline V gene sequence: CDR1 MNHEY, CDR2 SVGAGI. This chain's CDR3 is CASRVGLAGSTQYF. The DNA for the CDR3 is TGTGCCAGCAGGGTCGGACTAGCGGGGTCTACGCAGTATTTT.

This clonotype came up a few times. This chain uses TRBV27 with TRBJ2-2, with D unclear. The CDR3 loop spans 14 amino acids. V shed 4 bases and J shed 3 bases, with 9 bases lying between them. From germline, CDR1 is MNHEY and CDR2 SMNVEV (reference sequence). CDR3 protein: CASSSLEDTGELFF. The CDR3 nucleotides are TGTGCCAGCAGTTCCCTAGAGGACACCGGGGAGCTGTTTTTT.

The chain links TRBV15 to TRBJ2-1, with a possible D match to TRBD1 (5 bases). The CDR3 extends over 15 amino acids. CDR1 and CDR2 from the germline V gene are LNHNV and YYDKDF (reference sequence). V was clipped by 0 bases and J by 2 bases, with 8 bases between them. The CDR3 sequence: CATSRDRQPYNEQFF. The CDR3 nucleotides read TGTGCCACCAGCAGAGACCGACAGCCCTACAATGAGCAGTTCTTC.

The sample holds many counts of this clonotype. The rearrangement joins TRBV5-1 to TRBJ2-4; 11 nucleotides agree with TRBD1. The CDR3 spans 17 residues. V trimming: 4 bases; J trimming: 2 bases; junction bases outside the gene matches: 8. In germline, CDR1 is SGHRS, CDR2 YFSETQ. CDR3 bases: TGCGCCAGCAGCCCCTTCGGACAGGGGGCAACCAAAAACATTCAGTACTTC. As protein: CASSPFGQGATKNIQYF.

Details on this clonotype: This sequence may be a read error, since a much larger clone differs from it by one base. This chain uses TRBV2 with TRBJ2-7; D remains ambiguous. Trimming pared 8 bases from V and 7 bases from J, leaving 24 bases between. This CDR3 region has 15 residues. The germline CDR1 and CDR2 sequences are SNHLY and FYNNEI. The CDR3: CASAVSPALYNEQYF. CDR3 sequence (DNA): TGTGCCAGCGCGGTGAGCCCCGCGCTGTACAATGAGCAGTACTTC.

This clonotype was counted only a few times. This chain links TRBV20-1 with TRBJ2-1; TRBD2 matches 8 bases. The CDR3 length is 14 residues. Per germline, CDR1 DFQATT and CDR2 SNEGSKA (reference sequence). CDR3 sequence (DNA): TGCGGTATTCAGCGGGGGTTCGGGGGCAATGAGCAGTTCTTC. Amino acids: CGIQRGFGGNEQFF.

The V and J genes are TRBV3-1 and TRBJ2-1; no clear D. V lost 3 bases, J lost 13 bases, and 13 bases lay in between. The germline V gene encodes CDR1 LGHDT and CDR2 YNNKEL (reference sequence). This CDR3 contains 12 residues. CDR3 in amino acids: CASSHRGETQFF. The CDR3 region has the DNA TGTGCCAGCAGCCACCGCGGTGAGACCCAGTTCTTC.

This clonotype was seen at least ten times. V is TRBV28 and J is TRBJ2-5; D gene unclear. The V and J ends lost 3 bases and 7 bases respectively, with 6 bases between them. CDR1 and CDR2 (germline): MDHEN, SYDVKM. There are 11 residues in the CDR3. Written as DNA, the CDR3 is TGTGCCAGCAGTTTTCGAGGGACCCAGTACTTC. Translating gives CASSFRGTQYF.

This chain joins TRBV6-1 and TRBJ2-3; D possibly uses TRBD1 or TRBD2 (6 bases each). This CDR3 contains 18 residues. Germline CDR1 reads MNHNS; CDR2 reads SASEGT. V dropped 8 bases and J dropped 4 bases, with 28 bases sitting between them. The CDR3 sequence is CASWASSFIGGGADTQYF. In DNA, the CDR3 is TGTGCCAGCTGGGCGTCTTCGTTCATAGGAGGGGGAGCAGATACGCAGTATTTT.